These T cell receptor beta chains were read from a single sample in a study of blood T cells in healthy people across ages. MiXCR, applied by TCRdb to the 5' RACE reads, yields one record per CDR3 protein. This sample has about 720,000 distinct CDR3 sequences; roughly 25% occur once, and the top ten carry under 4.5%. Another study also made use of these data, one on T cells of mothers and their children.

What was sequenced was blood. These receptors came from a boy aged 10-17 years in good health. CDR3s include the opening cysteine and the closing phenylalanine or tryptophan. Each record gives: D gene, J gene, clone size, V gene, CDR3 DNA, CDR3 protein. A D gene is named only where the DNA matches it firmly. Size tells how often a clone was seen (once, few, many) or the class of an expanded clone, and some rows leave it out.

d_call: .
j_call: TRBJ2-1
clone_size: .
v_call: TRBV18
cdr3_nt: TGTGCCAGCTCACCGGTGGTAGCGGAAGGATCAGAGCAGTTCTTC
cdr3_aa: CASSPVVAEGSEQFF

d_call: TRBD1
j_call: TRBJ2-2
clone_size: few
v_call: TRBV29-1
cdr3_nt: TGCAGCGTTTATCAGGGGGACACCGGGGAGCTGTTTTTT
cdr3_aa: CSVYQGDTGELFF

d_call: TRBD1
j_call: TRBJ2-1
clone_size: .
v_call: TRBV2
cdr3_nt: TGTGCCAGCAGGGACAGGGGTCTGGAGCAGTTCTTC
cdr3_aa: CASRDRGLEQFF

d_call: .
j_call: TRBJ1-1
clone_size: .
v_call: TRBV6-1
cdr3_nt: TGTGCCGGTTCCAACAGGAACACTGAAGCTTTCTTT
cdr3_aa: CAGSNRNTEAFF

d_call: .
j_call: TRBJ2-1
clone_size: .
v_call: TRBV10-3
cdr3_nt: TGTGCCATCAGTGATAAGAGCAATGAGCAGTTCTTC
cdr3_aa: CAISDKSNEQFF

d_call: .
j_call: TRBJ1-6
clone_size: .
v_call: TRBV6-1
cdr3_nt: TGTGCCGTCGGGAGTTCACCCCTCCACTTT
cdr3_aa: CAVGSSPLHF

d_call: .
j_call: TRBJ2-5
clone_size: .
v_call: TRBV10-3
cdr3_nt: TGTGCCATCAGTGAGGGGGGGGCGCTTCAAGAGACCCAGTACTTC
cdr3_aa: CAISEGGALQETQYF

d_call: .
j_call: TRBJ2-1
clone_size: .
v_call: TRBV12-3/TRBV12-4
cdr3_nt: TGTGCCAGCGCAAAAGGGGGGAACAATGAGCAGTTCTTC
cdr3_aa: CASAKGGNNEQFF

d_call: .
j_call: TRBJ1-3
clone_size: .
v_call: TRBV7-9
cdr3_nt: TGTGCCAGCAGCTCAGGACACTCAGTCTCTGGAAACACCATATATTTT
cdr3_aa: CASSSGHSVSGNTIYF

d_call: .
j_call: TRBJ1-2
clone_size: few
v_call: TRBV6-4
cdr3_nt: TGTGCCAGCAGTGACTCGGGAAATGGCTACGCCTTC
cdr3_aa: CASSDSGNGYAF

d_call: TRBD2
j_call: TRBJ2-3
clone_size: few
v_call: TRBV28
cdr3_nt: TGTGCCAGCAGTTTGGCTAGCGGGTACACAGATACGCAGTATTTT
cdr3_aa: CASSLASGYTDTQYF

d_call: .
j_call: TRBJ2-1
clone_size: .
v_call: TRBV4-3
cdr3_nt: TGCGCCAGCAGCCAAGGAAGAAGCTCCTACAATGAGCAGTTCTTC
cdr3_aa: CASSQGRSSYNEQFF

d_call: .
j_call: TRBJ2-5
clone_size: .
v_call: TRBV10-3
cdr3_nt: TGTGCCACCCGGGCCTCGATAGGCGAGACCCAGTACTTC
cdr3_aa: CATRASIGETQYF

d_call: TRBD1
j_call: TRBJ1-4
clone_size: .
v_call: TRBV6-5
cdr3_nt: TGTGCCAGCAGACCATGGACAGGGCCTGAGGAAAAACTGTTTTTT
cdr3_aa: CASRPWTGPEEKLFF

d_call: .
j_call: TRBJ1-2
clone_size: .
v_call: TRBV6-5
cdr3_nt: TGTGCCAGCTCCCCGGCGGGGGGTACTCATGGCTACACCTTC
cdr3_aa: CASSPAGGTHGYTF

d_call: .
j_call: TRBJ2-5
clone_size: .
v_call: TRBV30
cdr3_nt: TGTGCCTGGAGTGCACCTACTGGGGGGTTCCGGGAGACCCAGTACTTC
cdr3_aa: CAWSAPTGGFRETQYF

d_call: .
j_call: TRBJ1-1
clone_size: .
v_call: TRBV20-1
cdr3_nt: TGCAGTGCTAGCGTGTTGGCGGGGGGCGGGAACACTGAAGCTTTCTTT
cdr3_aa: CSASVLAGGGNTEAFF

d_call: TRBD2
j_call: TRBJ2-2
clone_size: many
v_call: TRBV30
cdr3_nt: TGTGCCTGCATTAAGCGGGGGGTCGGCACCGGGGAGCTGTTTTTT
cdr3_aa: CACIKRGVGTGELFF

d_call: TRBD2
j_call: TRBJ2-7
clone_size: .
v_call: TRBV20-1
cdr3_nt: TGCAGTGCTAGGTCGGGAGGGCTAGCGGGAAGGTACGAGCAGTACTTC
cdr3_aa: CSARSGGLAGRYEQYF

d_call: .
j_call: TRBJ2-2
clone_size: .
v_call: TRBV29-1
cdr3_nt: TGCAGTGTAACAGGGCCCAACACCGGGGAGCTGTTTTTT
cdr3_aa: CSVTGPNTGELFF

d_call: .
j_call: TRBJ1-3
clone_size: once
v_call: TRBV28
cdr3_nt: TGTGCCACCTCATATGGGGGAGCTGGAAACACCATATATTTT
cdr3_aa: CATSYGGAGNTIYF

d_call: .
j_call: TRBJ2-6
clone_size: .
v_call: TRBV28
cdr3_nt: TGTGCCAGCAGCCCCACGAGGTACTCTGGGGCCAACGTCCTGACTTTC
cdr3_aa: CASSPTRYSGANVLTF

d_call: .
j_call: TRBJ2-5
clone_size: .
v_call: TRBV5-4
cdr3_nt: TGTGCCAGCAGCCTCGACAGGAGGTACCAAGAGACCCAGTACTTC
cdr3_aa: CASSLDRRYQETQYF

d_call: TRBD1
j_call: TRBJ1-2
clone_size: .
v_call: TRBV6-6
cdr3_nt: TGTGCCAGCTCCCAGGGGGGGAGATATAGCTACACCTTC
cdr3_aa: CASSQGGRYSYTF

d_call: .
j_call: TRBJ2-1
clone_size: few
v_call: TRBV7-2
cdr3_nt: TGTGCCAGCAGCTTTCGCAGGGGGGGGTTTAATGAGCAGTTCTTC
cdr3_aa: CASSFRRGGFNEQFF

d_call: TRBD1
j_call: TRBJ2-5
clone_size: .
v_call: TRBV5-4
cdr3_nt: TGTGCCAGCAGGCCGGACAGGGTTGTGGAGACCCAGTACTTC
cdr3_aa: CASRPDRVVETQYF

d_call: .
j_call: TRBJ2-5
clone_size: few
v_call: TRBV20-1
cdr3_nt: TGCAGTGTCAGAAGAGGGTTAGAGACCCAGTACTTC
cdr3_aa: CSVRRGLETQYF

d_call: TRBD1
j_call: TRBJ2-2
clone_size: .
v_call: TRBV10-3
cdr3_nt: TGTGCCATCAGCCGGACAGGCGAGACCACCGGGGAGCTGTTTTTT
cdr3_aa: CAISRTGETTGELFF

d_call: TRBD1
j_call: TRBJ1-2
clone_size: few
v_call: TRBV19
cdr3_nt: TGTGCCAGTGGTCCTGGGACAGGGATCTACACCTTC
cdr3_aa: CASGPGTGIYTF

d_call: .
j_call: TRBJ1-2
clone_size: .
v_call: TRBV4-3
cdr3_nt: TGCGCCAGCAGCCAAGACAGAACTCTCGGTCCGAACTATGGCTACACCTTC
cdr3_aa: CASSQDRTLGPNYGYTF

d_call: TRBD1
j_call: TRBJ2-5
clone_size: few
v_call: TRBV11-2
cdr3_nt: TGTGCCAGCAGCCATTATACAGGGGGCCAAGAGACCCAGTACTTC
cdr3_aa: CASSHYTGGQETQYF

d_call: TRBD1
j_call: TRBJ2-7
clone_size: few
v_call: TRBV6-2/TRBV6-3
cdr3_nt: TGTGCCAGCAGTTACCCTCCGGGACAGGGCCACGAGCAGTACTTC
cdr3_aa: CASSYPPGQGHEQYF

d_call: .
j_call: TRBJ2-7
clone_size: many
v_call: TRBV29-1
cdr3_nt: TGCAGCGTTGGGGAAGGGAGAGGCTACGAGCAGTACTTC
cdr3_aa: CSVGEGRGYEQYF

d_call: .
j_call: TRBJ1-4
clone_size: .
v_call: TRBV5-1
cdr3_nt: TGCGCCAGCAGCTCCGGACAATGGGGTGAAAAACTGTTTTTT
cdr3_aa: CASSSGQWGEKLFF

d_call: .
j_call: TRBJ2-4
clone_size: .
v_call: TRBV21-1
cdr3_nt: TGTGCCAGCAGCAAAATTCCGCAGGGTATAGCCAAAAACATTCAGTACTTC
cdr3_aa: CASSKIPQGIAKNIQYF

d_call: TRBD1
j_call: TRBJ1-1
clone_size: few
v_call: TRBV5-1
cdr3_nt: TGCGCCAGCAGCGGACTGACAGGGGTGGGCACTGAAGCTTTCTTT
cdr3_aa: CASSGLTGVGTEAFF

d_call: .
j_call: TRBJ2-7
clone_size: many
v_call: TRBV6-5
cdr3_nt: TGTGCCAGCAGTGGCCCCGGGGCAAGTCCTACCTACGAGCAGTACTTC
cdr3_aa: CASSGPGASPTYEQYF

d_call: TRBD2
j_call: TRBJ2-1
clone_size: .
v_call: TRBV6-5
cdr3_nt: TGTGCCAGCAGTTCGACTAGCGGGAGGTCTGAGCAGTTCTTC
cdr3_aa: CASSSTSGRSEQFF

d_call: .
j_call: TRBJ1-1
clone_size: .
v_call: TRBV9
cdr3_nt: TGTGCCAGCAGCGTAGGACACTTCACTGAAGCTTTCTTT
cdr3_aa: CASSVGHFTEAFF

d_call: .
j_call: TRBJ2-7
clone_size: .
v_call: TRBV28
cdr3_nt: TGTGCCAGCAGTCCAACCGGGACACGCTCCTACGAGCAGTACTTC
cdr3_aa: CASSPTGTRSYEQYF

d_call: .
j_call: TRBJ2-1
clone_size: few
v_call: TRBV4-1
cdr3_nt: TGCGCCAGCAGCTTTATGGGGGGCTCAATAGATGGTGAGCAGTTCTTC
cdr3_aa: CASSFMGGSIDGEQFF

d_call: TRBD1
j_call: TRBJ1-1
clone_size: few
v_call: TRBV6-6
cdr3_nt: TGTGCCAGCAGCCGGGACAGGTCTGAAGCTTTCTTT
cdr3_aa: CASSRDRSEAFF

d_call: .
j_call: TRBJ2-6
clone_size: few
v_call: TRBV28
cdr3_nt: TGTGCCAGCCCAGCTCCTGGGGCCAACGTCCTGATTTTC
cdr3_aa: CASPAPGANVLIF

d_call: .
j_call: TRBJ2-5
clone_size: .
v_call: TRBV20-1
cdr3_nt: TGCAGTGGCCCACCAGGGGAAACCCGGAGAGAGACCCAGTACTTC
cdr3_aa: CSGPPGETRRETQYF

d_call: TRBD1
j_call: TRBJ2-7
clone_size: .
v_call: TRBV13
cdr3_nt: TGTGCCAGCAGCTTTACCGGGACAGGGGTTACCTACGAGCAGTACTTC
cdr3_aa: CASSFTGTGVTYEQYF

d_call: .
j_call: TRBJ1-1
clone_size: .
v_call: TRBV6-6
cdr3_nt: TGTGCCAGCACCATCTCTGGGGGGAATGAAGCTTTCTTT
cdr3_aa: CASTISGGNEAFF

d_call: TRBD1
j_call: TRBJ2-5
clone_size: .
v_call: TRBV20-1
cdr3_nt: TGCAGTGCTAGAGATCCGCACAGGGGGCTGGAGACCCAGTACTTC
cdr3_aa: CSARDPHRGLETQYF

d_call: .
j_call: TRBJ2-5
clone_size: .
v_call: TRBV6-2/TRBV6-3
cdr3_nt: TGTGCCAGCAGCCCCGGGACACCCAGGGGAGAGACCCAGTACTTC
cdr3_aa: CASSPGTPRGETQYF

d_call: .
j_call: TRBJ1-4
clone_size: few
v_call: TRBV7-6
cdr3_nt: TGTGCCAGCAGCTTGAATCTGGGGACGATGGGGGATGAAAAACTGTTTTTT
cdr3_aa: CASSLNLGTMGDEKLFF

d_call: .
j_call: TRBJ2-7
clone_size: .
v_call: TRBV4-3
cdr3_nt: TGCGCCAGCAGCCAAGATTCAGGAAACTACGAGCAGTACTTC
cdr3_aa: CASSQDSGNYEQYF

d_call: .
j_call: TRBJ1-1
clone_size: few
v_call: TRBV27
cdr3_nt: TGTGCCAGCAGTTTATCTGGTAGGCCCGAAGCTTTCTTT
cdr3_aa: CASSLSGRPEAFF

d_call: .
j_call: TRBJ1-4
clone_size: few
v_call: TRBV18
cdr3_nt: TGTGCCAGCTCACCGGTCCGAGACGGTGAAAAACTGTTTTTT
cdr3_aa: CASSPVRDGEKLFF

d_call: .
j_call: TRBJ2-5
clone_size: .
v_call: TRBV7-8
cdr3_nt: TGTGCCAGCAGCTTACGGGGTGATAAGACCCAGTACTTC
cdr3_aa: CASSLRGDKTQYF

d_call: .
j_call: TRBJ1-1
clone_size: few
v_call: TRBV28
cdr3_nt: TGTGCCAGCAGTTTTTTGTCCCCCCGGCGGCTGAACACTGAAGCTTTCTTT
cdr3_aa: CASSFLSPRRLNTEAFF

d_call: TRBD2
j_call: TRBJ2-1
clone_size: few
v_call: TRBV28
cdr3_nt: TGTGCCAGCAGTTCGACCGGGACTAGCGGGTACGAGCAGTTCTTC
cdr3_aa: CASSSTGTSGYEQFF

d_call: .
j_call: TRBJ2-3
clone_size: .
v_call: TRBV6-2/TRBV6-3
cdr3_nt: TGTGCCAGCAGGCGGTACGGCGGAACAGATACGCAGTATTTT
cdr3_aa: CASRRYGGTDTQYF

d_call: .
j_call: TRBJ2-5
clone_size: .
v_call: TRBV9
cdr3_nt: TGTGCCAGCAGCGTCCGTGGGGTCCCCCAAGAGACCCAGTACTTC
cdr3_aa: CASSVRGVPQETQYF